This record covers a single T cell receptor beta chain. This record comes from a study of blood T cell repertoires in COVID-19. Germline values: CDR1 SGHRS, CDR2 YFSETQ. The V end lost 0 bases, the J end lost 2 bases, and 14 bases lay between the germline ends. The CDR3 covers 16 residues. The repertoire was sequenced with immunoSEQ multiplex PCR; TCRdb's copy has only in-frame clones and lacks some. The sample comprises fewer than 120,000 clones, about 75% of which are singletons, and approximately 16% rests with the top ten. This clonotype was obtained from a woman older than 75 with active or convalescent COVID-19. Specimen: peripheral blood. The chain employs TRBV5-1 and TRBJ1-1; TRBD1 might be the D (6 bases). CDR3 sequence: CASSLVPRGDNTEAFF. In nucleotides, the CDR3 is TGCGCCAGCAGCTTGGTCCCCAGGGGCGATAACACTGAAGCTTTCTTT.